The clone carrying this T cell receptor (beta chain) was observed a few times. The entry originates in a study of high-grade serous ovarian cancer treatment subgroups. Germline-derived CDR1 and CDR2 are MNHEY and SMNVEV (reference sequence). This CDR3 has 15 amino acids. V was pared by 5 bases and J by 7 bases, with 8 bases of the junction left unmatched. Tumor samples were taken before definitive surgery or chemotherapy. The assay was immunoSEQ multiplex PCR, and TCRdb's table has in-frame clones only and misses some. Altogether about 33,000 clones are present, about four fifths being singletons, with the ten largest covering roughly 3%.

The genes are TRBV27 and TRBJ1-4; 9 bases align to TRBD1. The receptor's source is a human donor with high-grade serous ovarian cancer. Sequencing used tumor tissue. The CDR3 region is CASSHQQGAGEKLFF. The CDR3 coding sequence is TGTGCCAGCAGTCATCAACAGGGGGCAGGTGAAAAACTGTTTTTT.